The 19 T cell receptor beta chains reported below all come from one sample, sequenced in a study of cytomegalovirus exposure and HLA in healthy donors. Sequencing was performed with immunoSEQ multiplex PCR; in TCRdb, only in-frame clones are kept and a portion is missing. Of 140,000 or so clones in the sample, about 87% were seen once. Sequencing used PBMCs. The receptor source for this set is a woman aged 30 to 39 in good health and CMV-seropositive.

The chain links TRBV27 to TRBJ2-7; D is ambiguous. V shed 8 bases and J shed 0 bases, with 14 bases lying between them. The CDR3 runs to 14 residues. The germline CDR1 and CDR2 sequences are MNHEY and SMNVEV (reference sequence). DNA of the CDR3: TGTGCCAGCGCCATAGCCCGGTTCTCCTACGAGCAGTACTTC. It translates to CASAIARFSYEQYF.

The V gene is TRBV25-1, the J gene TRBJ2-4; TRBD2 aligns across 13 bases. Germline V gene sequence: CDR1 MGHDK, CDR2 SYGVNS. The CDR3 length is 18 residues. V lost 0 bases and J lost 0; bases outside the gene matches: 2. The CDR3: CASSEYRLAGGAKNIQYF. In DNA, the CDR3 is TGTGCCAGCAGTGAATATAGACTAGCGGGGGGAGCCAAAAACATTCAGTACTTC.

CDR3 sequence: CASSLVAGTGNYGYTF. The CDR3 bases are TGTGCCAGCAGCTTAGTCGCCGGGACAGGGAACTATGGCTACACCTTC. J is TRBJ1-2 and V is TRBV7-2; 9 nucleotides line up with TRBD1. The length of the CDR3 is 16 residues. V lost 1 base to trimming and J lost 2 bases; unmatched junction nucleotides: 5. Germline CDR1 is SGHTA and CDR2 is FQGNSA.

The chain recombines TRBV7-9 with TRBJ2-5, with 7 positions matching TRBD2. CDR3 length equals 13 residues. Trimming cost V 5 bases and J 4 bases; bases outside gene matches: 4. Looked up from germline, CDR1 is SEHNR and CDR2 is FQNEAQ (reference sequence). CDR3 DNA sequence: TGTGCCAGCAGCGGGGAGGGCCGAGAGACCCAGTACTTC. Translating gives CASSGEGRETQYF.

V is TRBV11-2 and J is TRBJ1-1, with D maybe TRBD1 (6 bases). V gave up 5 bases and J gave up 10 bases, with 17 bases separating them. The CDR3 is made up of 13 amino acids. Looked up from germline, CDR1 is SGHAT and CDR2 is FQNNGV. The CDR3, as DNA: TGTGCCAGCAGCCGCGACCCAGGGGCTGCAGCTTTCTTT. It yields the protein CASSRDPGAAAFF. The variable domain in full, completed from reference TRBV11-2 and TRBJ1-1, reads EAGVAQSPRYKIIEKRQSVAFWCNPISGHATLYWYQQILGQGPKLLIQFQNNGVVDDSQLPKDRFSAERLKGVDSTLKIQPAKLEDSAVYLCASSRDPGAAAFFGQGTRLTVV.

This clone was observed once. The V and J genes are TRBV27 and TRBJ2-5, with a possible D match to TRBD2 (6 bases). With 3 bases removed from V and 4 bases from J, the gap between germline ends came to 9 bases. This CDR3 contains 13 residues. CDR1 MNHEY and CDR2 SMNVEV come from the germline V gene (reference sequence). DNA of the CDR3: TGTGCCAGCAGTTTCTCCGGGGGAGAGACCCAGTACTTC. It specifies CASSFSGGETQYF.

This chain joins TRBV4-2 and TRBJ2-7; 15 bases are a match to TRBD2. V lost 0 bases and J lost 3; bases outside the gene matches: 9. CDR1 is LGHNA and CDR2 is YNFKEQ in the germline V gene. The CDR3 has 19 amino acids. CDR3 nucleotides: TGTGCCAGCAGCCAAGATCAGAGGTTGGGACTAGCGGGGGGCTACGAGCAGTACTTC. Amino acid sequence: CASSQDQRLGLAGGYEQYF.

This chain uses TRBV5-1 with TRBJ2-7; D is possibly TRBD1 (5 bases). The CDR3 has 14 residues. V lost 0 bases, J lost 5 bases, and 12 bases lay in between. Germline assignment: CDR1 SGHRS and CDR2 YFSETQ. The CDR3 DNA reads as TGCGCCAGCAGCTTGGTTGCAGGGATGAACGAGCAGTACTTC. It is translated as CASSLVAGMNEQYF.

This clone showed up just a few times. CDR3 sequence reads: CASSLGYGADQPQHF. The CDR3 bases are TGTGCCAGCAGCTTAGGGTACGGTGCGGATCAGCCCCAGCATTTT. The rearrangement links TRBV7-9 to TRBJ1-5; D not certain. CDR1 is SEHNR, CDR2 FQNEAQ, per germline (reference sequence). This CDR3 region has 15 residues. V lost 1 base to trimming and J lost 5 bases, with 12 bases between them.

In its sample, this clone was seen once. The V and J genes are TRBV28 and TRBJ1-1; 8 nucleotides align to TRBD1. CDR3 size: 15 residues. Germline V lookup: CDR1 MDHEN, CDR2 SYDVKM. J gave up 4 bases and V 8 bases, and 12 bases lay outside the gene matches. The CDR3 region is CASFYRGSPTTEAFF. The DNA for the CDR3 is TGTGCCAGCTTTTACAGGGGGAGCCCGACCACTGAAGCTTTCTTT.

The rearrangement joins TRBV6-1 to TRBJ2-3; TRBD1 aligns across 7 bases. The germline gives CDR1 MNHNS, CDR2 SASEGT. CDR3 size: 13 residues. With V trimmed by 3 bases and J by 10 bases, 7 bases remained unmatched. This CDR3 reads CASSDLLGGAQYF. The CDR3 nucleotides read TGTGCCAGCAGTGACCTACTAGGGGGCGCGCAGTATTTT.

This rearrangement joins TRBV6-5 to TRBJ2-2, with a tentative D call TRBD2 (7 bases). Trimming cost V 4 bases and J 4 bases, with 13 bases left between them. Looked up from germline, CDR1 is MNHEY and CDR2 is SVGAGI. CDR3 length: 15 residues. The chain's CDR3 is CASSLRGGSTGELFF. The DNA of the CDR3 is TGTGCCAGCAGTTTGAGGGGGGGGAGCACCGGGGAGCTGTTTTTT.

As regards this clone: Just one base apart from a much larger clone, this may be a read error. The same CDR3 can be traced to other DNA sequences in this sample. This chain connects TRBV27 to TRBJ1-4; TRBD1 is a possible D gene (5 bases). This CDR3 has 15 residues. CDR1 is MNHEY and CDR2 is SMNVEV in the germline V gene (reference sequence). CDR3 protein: CASSTQGLPNEKLFF. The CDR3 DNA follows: TGCGCCAGCAGTACCCAGGGTCTCCCTAATGAAAAACTGTTTTTT.

The DNA for the CDR3 is TGTGCCAGCAACTCTGGGGACAGGCCGGGCTATGGCTACACCTTC. This translates into CASNSGDRPGYGYTF. The chain employs TRBV28 and TRBJ1-2; 8 bases are shared with TRBD1. Per germline, CDR1 MDHEN and CDR2 SYDVKM. Trimming at V came to 7 bases and at J to 4 bases, leaving 11 bases not matched to a gene. CDR3 length: 15 amino acids.

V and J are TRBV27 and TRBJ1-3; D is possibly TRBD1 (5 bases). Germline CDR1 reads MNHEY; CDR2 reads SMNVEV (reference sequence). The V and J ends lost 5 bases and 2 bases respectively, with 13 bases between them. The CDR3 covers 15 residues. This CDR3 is CASSLLGAAGNTIYF. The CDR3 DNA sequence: TGTGCCAGCAGTCTGCTTGGGGCCGCTGGAAACACCATATATTTT.

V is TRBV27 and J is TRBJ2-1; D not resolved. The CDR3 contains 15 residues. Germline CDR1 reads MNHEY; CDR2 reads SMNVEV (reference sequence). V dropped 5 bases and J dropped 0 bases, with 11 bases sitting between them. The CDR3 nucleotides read TGTGCCAGCAGTCCCCAAGCGAGCTCCTACAATGAGCAGTTCTTC. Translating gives CASSPQASSYNEQFF.

The DNA of the CDR3 is TGTGCCAGCAGCGGAGGAGGGATCTCCTACGAGCAGTACTTC. This sequence encodes CASSGGGISYEQYF. This chain connects TRBV7-2 to TRBJ2-7; weak D call: TRBD2 (6 bases). V was cut by 5 bases and J by 0 bases, with 11 bases left in between. Per the germline V gene, CDR1 is SGHTA and CDR2 is FQGNSA. There are 14 residues in the CDR3. The variable domain in full, with the rest retrieved from reference TRBV7-2 and TRBJ2-7, is GAGVSQSPSNKVTEKGKDVELRCDPISGHTALYWYRQSLGQGLEFLIYFQGNSAPDKSGLPSDRFSAERTGGSVSTLTIQRTQQEDSAVYLCASSGGGISYEQYFGPGTRLTVT.

The CDR3 spells CASSDPGATYEQYF. CDR3 sequence (DNA): TGTGCCAGCAGTGATCCAGGGGCGACCTACGAGCAGTACTTC. The rearrangement joins TRBV2 to TRBJ2-7; TRBD1 might be the D (6 bases). Trimming cost V 3 bases and J 2 bases, with 11 bases left between them. The V gene's germline CDR1 is SNHLY and CDR2 FYNNEI. The CDR3 contains 14 residues.

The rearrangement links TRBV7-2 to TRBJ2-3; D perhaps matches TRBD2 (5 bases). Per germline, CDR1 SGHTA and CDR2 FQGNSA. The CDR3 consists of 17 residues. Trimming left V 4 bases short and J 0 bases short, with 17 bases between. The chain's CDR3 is CASSYRASTFSTDTQYF. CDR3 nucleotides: TGTGCCAGCAGCTATAGGGCTAGCACCTTTAGCACAGATACGCAGTATTTT.